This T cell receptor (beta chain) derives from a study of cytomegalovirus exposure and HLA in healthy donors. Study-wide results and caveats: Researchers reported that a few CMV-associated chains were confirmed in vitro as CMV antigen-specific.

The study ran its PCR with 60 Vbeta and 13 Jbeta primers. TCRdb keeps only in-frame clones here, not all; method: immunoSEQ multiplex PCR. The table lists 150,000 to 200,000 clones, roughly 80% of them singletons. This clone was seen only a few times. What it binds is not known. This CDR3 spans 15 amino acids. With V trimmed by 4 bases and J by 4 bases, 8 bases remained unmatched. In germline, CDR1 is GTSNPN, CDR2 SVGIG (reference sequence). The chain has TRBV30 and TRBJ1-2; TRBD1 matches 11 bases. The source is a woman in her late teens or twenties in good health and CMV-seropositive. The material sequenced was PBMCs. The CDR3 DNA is TGTGCCTGGATGACGGGGACAGGGGGTTCCTATGGCTACACCTTC. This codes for CAWMTGTGGSYGYTF. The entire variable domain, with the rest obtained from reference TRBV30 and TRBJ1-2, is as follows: SQTIHQWPATLVQPVGSPLSLECTVEGTSNPNLYWYRQAAGRGLQLLFYSVGIGQISSEVPQNLSASRPQDRQFILSSKKLLLSDSGFYLCAWMTGTGGSYGYTFGSGTRLTVV.